The source of this T cell receptor beta chain is a study of blood T cells in healthy people across ages. Caucasian individuals from Russia who were healthy and aged roughly 6 to 90 acted as donors. This CDR3 comprises 16 residues. V shed 6 bases and J 5 bases; nucleotides not matched to a gene: 11. Alongside a J-beta primer mix, a sample-barcoded 5' primer served in a second PCR lasting about 7 to 12 cycles. One entry per CDR3 protein results from TCRdb running MiXCR on the 5' RACE reads. Of hundreds of thousands of distinct CDR3 sequences listed, over 40% were seen once; the top ten hold 30%. This chain connects TRBV12-3 or TRBV12-4 to TRBJ1-5, with 9 bases identical to TRBD1. The source material was blood. The clonotype originates from a man aged 80 or over in good health. The CDR3 protein is CASRLSGTGKHQPQHF. CDR3 bases: TGTGCCAGCAGACTCTCCGGGACAGGGAAGCATCAGCCCCAGCATTTT.